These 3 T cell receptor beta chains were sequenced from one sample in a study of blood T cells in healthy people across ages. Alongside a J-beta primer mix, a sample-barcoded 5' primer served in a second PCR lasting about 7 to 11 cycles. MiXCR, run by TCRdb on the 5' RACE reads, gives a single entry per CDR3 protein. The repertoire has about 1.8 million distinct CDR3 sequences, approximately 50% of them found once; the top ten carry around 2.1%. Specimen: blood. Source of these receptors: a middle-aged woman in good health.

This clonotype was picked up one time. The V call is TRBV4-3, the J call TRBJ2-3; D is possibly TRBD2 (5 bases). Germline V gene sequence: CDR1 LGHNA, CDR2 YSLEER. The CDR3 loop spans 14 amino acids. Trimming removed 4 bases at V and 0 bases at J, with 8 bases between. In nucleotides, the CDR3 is TGCGCCAGCAGCCCTGGGGAGAGCACAGATACGCAGTATTTT. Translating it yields CASSPGESTDTQYF.

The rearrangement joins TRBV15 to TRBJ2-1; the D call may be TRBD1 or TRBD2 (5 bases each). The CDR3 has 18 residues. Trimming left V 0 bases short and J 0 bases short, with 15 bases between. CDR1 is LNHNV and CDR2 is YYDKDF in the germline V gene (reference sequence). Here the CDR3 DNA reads TGTGCCACCAGCAGAGATCGGGGACGTGCAAGCTCCTACAATGAGCAGTTCTTC. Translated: CATSRDRGRASSYNEQFF.

The CDR3 sequence is CSVDRAGETQYF. CDR3 nucleotide sequence: TGCAGCGTTGATAGGGCGGGGGAGACCCAGTACTTC. The rearrangement links TRBV29-1 to TRBJ2-5, with D perhaps matching TRBD2 (6 bases). The length of the CDR3 is 12 residues. Germline V lookup: CDR1 SQVTM, CDR2 ANQGSEA. With 3 bases removed from V and 5 bases from J, the gap between germline ends came to 10 bases.